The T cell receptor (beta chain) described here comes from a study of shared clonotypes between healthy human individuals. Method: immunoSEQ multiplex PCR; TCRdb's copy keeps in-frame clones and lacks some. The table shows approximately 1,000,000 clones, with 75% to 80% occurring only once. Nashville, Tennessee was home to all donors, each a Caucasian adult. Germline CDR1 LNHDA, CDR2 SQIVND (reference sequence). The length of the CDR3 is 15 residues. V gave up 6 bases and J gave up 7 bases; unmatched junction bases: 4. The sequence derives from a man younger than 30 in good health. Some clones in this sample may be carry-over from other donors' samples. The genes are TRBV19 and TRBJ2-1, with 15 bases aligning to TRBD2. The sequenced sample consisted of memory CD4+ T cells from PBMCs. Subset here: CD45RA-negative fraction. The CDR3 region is CASRRTSGRENEQFF. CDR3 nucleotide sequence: TGTGCCAGTAGGAGGACTAGCGGGAGGGAGAATGAGCAGTTCTTC.